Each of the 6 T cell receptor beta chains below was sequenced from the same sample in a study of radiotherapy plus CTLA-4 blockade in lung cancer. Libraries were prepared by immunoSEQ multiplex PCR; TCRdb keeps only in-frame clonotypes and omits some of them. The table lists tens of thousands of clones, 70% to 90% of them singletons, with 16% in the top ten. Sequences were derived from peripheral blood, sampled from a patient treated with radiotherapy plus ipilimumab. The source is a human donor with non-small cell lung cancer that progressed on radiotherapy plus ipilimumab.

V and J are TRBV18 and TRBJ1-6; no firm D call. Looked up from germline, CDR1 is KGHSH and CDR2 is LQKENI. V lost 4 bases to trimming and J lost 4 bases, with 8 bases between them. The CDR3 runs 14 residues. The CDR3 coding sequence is TGTGCCAGCTCACAGAACAGATATAATTCACCCCTCCACTTT. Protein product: CASSQNRYNSPLHF.

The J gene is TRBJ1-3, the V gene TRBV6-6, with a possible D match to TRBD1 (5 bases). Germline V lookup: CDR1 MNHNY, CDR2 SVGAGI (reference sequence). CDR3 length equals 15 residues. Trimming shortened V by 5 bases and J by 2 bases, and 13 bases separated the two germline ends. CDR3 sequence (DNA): TGTGCCAGCAGTACCGCCAGGGTGCCTGGAAACACCATATATTTT. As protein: CASSTARVPGNTIYF.

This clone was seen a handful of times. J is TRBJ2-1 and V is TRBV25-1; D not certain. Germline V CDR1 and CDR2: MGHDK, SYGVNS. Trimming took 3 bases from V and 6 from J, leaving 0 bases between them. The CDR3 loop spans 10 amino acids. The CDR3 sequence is CASSDNEQFF. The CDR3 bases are TGTGCCAGCAGTGACAATGAGCAGTTCTTC.

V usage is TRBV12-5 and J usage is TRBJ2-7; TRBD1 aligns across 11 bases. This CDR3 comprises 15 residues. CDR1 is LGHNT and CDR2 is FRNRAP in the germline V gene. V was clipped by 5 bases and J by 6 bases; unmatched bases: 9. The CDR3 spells CASGPGQGEVGEQYF. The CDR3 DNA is TGTGCTAGTGGTCCGGGACAGGGGGAGGTGGGCGAGCAGTACTTC.

The CDR3 reads CASSPQGAAYGYTF. CDR3 coding DNA: TGTGCCAGCAGTCCCCAGGGGGCGGCCTATGGCTACACCTTC. J is TRBJ1-2 and V is TRBV27, with 8 bases identical to TRBD1. CDR3 length equals 14 residues. Trimming cost V 5 bases and J 4 bases; bases outside gene matches: 6. Germline lookup yields CDR1 MNHEY and CDR2 SMNVEV (reference sequence).

CDR3: CASSQGGPTNFRNTGELFF. CDR3 DNA sequence: TGTGCCAGCAGCCAAGGGGGACCGACAAATTTCCGGAACACCGGGGAGCTGTTTTTT. The chain uses TRBV14 and TRBJ2-2; perhaps D is TRBD1 or TRBD2 (5 bases each). V was shortened by 1 base and J by 1 base, with 19 bases between the two germline ends. Germline CDR1 and CDR2: SGHDN and FVKESK. The CDR3 is 19 residues long. The complete variable domain, with remaining parts taken from reference TRBV14 and TRBJ2-2, reads EAGVTQFPSHSVIEKGQTVTLRCDPISGHDNLYWYRRVMGKEIKFLLHFVKESKQDESGMPNNRFLAERTGGTYSTLKVQPAELEDSGVYFCASSQGGPTNFRNTGELFFGEGSRLTVL.